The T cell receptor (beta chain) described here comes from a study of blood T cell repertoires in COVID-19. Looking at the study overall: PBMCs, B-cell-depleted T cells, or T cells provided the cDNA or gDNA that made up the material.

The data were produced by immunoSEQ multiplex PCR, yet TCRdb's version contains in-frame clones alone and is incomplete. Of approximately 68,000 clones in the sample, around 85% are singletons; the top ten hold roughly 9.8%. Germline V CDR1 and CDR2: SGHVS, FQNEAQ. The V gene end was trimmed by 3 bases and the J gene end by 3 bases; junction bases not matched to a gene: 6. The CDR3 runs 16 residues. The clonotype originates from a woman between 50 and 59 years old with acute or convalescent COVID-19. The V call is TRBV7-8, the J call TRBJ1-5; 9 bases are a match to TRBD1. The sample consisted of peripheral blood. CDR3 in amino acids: CASSLGTGRTNQPQHF. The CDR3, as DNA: TGTGCCAGCAGCTTGGGGACAGGGAGGACCAATCAGCCCCAGCATTTT.